Listed below are T cell receptor beta chains from one sample, sequenced in a study of control samples from healthy donors and cancer patients. Clones were read by immunoSEQ multiplex PCR, and TCRdb kept only the in-frame ones, dropping some. The repertoire holds more than 65,000 clones, with about four fifths as singletons. The sequencing input was blood. All receptors come from a man in his fifties or sixties in good health. Both conserved end residues are trimmed from each CDR3.

v_call: TRBV5-6; j_call: TRBJ2-7; cdr3_length: 9; cdr3_aa: ASSLGYEQY
v_call: TRBV14; j_call: TRBJ2-7; cdr3_length: 19; cdr3_aa: ASSQDRKGPGRGRWTYEQY
v_call: TRBV5-4; j_call: TRBJ2-1; cdr3_length: 14; cdr3_aa: ASSLRGIREGREQF
v_call: TRBV19; j_call: TRBJ1-2; cdr3_length: 11; cdr3_aa: ASSREQPGGYT
v_call: TRBV13; j_call: TRBJ2-3; cdr3_length: 13; cdr3_aa: ASSLGQGASDTQY
v_call: TRBV24-1; j_call: TRBJ2-5; cdr3_length: 7; cdr3_aa: ATRETQY
v_call: TRBV6-4; j_call: TRBJ2-3; cdr3_length: 13; cdr3_aa: ASSDSREGTDTQY
v_call: TRBV21-1; j_call: TRBJ2-3; cdr3_length: 12; cdr3_aa: ASSRGAGTDTQY
v_call: TRBV7-9; j_call: TRBJ2-4; cdr3_length: 10; cdr3_aa: ASSLSTDIQY
v_call: TRBV9; j_call: TRBJ2-1; cdr3_length: 13; cdr3_aa: ASSSIAGTLGEQF
v_call: TRBV6-5; j_call: TRBJ2-2; cdr3_length: 12; cdr3_aa: ASMDAGLTGELF
v_call: TRBV29-1; j_call: TRBJ2-2; cdr3_length: 12; cdr3_aa: SVVGGANTGELF
v_call: TRBV5-1; j_call: TRBJ2-7; cdr3_length: 11; cdr3_aa: ASSLRDGYEQY
v_call: TRBV7-2; j_call: TRBJ2-7; cdr3_length: 12; cdr3_aa: ASSSGTVVGEQY
v_call: TRBV7-2; j_call: TRBJ2-7; cdr3_length: 11; cdr3_aa: ASSLVGSWEQY
v_call: TRBV7-9; j_call: TRBJ2-7; cdr3_length: 14; cdr3_aa: ASSYPRAGGRYEQY
v_call: TRBV20-1; j_call: TRBJ2-3; cdr3_length: 13; cdr3_aa: SASSGTAYTDTQY
v_call: TRBV5-4; j_call: TRBJ1-1; cdr3_length: 13; cdr3_aa: ASRSLGTLNTEAF
v_call: TRBV20-1; j_call: TRBJ2-7; cdr3_length: 9; cdr3_aa: SAFPGGKQY
v_call: TRBV29-1; j_call: TRBJ1-1; cdr3_length: 9; cdr3_aa: SVGPIEAAF
v_call: TRBV30; j_call: TRBJ2-7; cdr3_length: 15; cdr3_aa: AWSFPPRMTATYEQY
v_call: TRBV7-3; j_call: TRBJ1-1; cdr3_length: 13; cdr3_aa: ASSLRAQAGTEAF
v_call: TRBV4-1; j_call: TRBJ1-5; cdr3_length: 13; cdr3_aa: ASSQDGVSNQPQH
v_call: TRBV5-1; j_call: TRBJ2-1; cdr3_length: 14; cdr3_aa: ASSLLGLAVNNEQF
v_call: TRBV27; j_call: TRBJ1-2; cdr3_length: 11; cdr3_aa: ASSLVRGGGYT
v_call: TRBV7-2; j_call: TRBJ1-2; cdr3_length: 13; cdr3_aa: ASSPMPQGARGYT
v_call: TRBV5-4; j_call: TRBJ2-7; cdr3_length: 15; cdr3_aa: ASSSPGVAGDPYEQY
v_call: TRBV24-1; j_call: TRBJ1-5; cdr3_length: 15; cdr3_aa: ATSSRTGGVSNQPQH
v_call: TRBV9; j_call: TRBJ2-1; cdr3_length: 13; cdr3_aa: ASSLGLAGGSEQF
v_call: TRBV7-2; j_call: TRBJ2-5; cdr3_length: 12; cdr3_aa: ASSLREREKTQY
v_call: TRBV7-6; j_call: TRBJ1-1; cdr3_length: 14; cdr3_aa: ASSLVPTAGNTEAF
v_call: TRBV6-2/TRBV6-3; j_call: TRBJ2-7; cdr3_length: 13; cdr3_aa: ASSYNAGVRYEQY